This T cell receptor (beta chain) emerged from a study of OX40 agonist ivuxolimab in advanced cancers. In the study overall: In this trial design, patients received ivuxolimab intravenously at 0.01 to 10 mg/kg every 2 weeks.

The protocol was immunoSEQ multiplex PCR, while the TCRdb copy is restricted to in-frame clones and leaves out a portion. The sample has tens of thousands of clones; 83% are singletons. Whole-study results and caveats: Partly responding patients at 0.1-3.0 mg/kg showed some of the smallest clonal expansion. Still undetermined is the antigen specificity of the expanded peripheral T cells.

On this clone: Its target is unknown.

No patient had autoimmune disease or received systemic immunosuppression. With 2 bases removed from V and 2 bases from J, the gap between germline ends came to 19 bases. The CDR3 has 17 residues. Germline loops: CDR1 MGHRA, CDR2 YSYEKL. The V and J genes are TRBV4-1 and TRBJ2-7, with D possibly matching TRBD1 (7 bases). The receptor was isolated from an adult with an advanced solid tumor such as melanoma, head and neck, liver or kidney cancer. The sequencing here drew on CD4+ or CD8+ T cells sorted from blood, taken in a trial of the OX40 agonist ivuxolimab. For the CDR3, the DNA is TGCGCCAGCAGCCAAAGAGCCTCGACAGGGACTCCCTACGAGCAGTACTTC. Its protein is CASSQRASTGTPYEQYF.